Below, 27 T cell receptor beta chains from the same sample are listed, as sequenced in a study of blood T cells in healthy people across ages. The use of a sample-barcoded 5' primer and a J-beta primer mix characterized a second PCR of about 6 to 12 cycles. TCRdb passed the 5' RACE reads through MiXCR, listing each CDR3 protein once. This sample has 500,000 to 600,000 distinct CDR3 sequences, with approximately 27% found just once. Sequencing used blood. The receptors shown here come from a woman aged 70 to 79 in good health.

This clonotype has more than one count but fewer than ten. V gene TRBV3-1 combines with J gene TRBJ1-2, with D perhaps matching TRBD1 (5 bases). Trimming stripped 2 bases from V and 6 bases from J, with 13 bases between. The CDR3 has 14 amino acids. Germline loops: CDR1 LGHDT, CDR2 YNNKEL (reference sequence). The CDR3 DNA reads TGTGCCAGCAGCCAAAGGGACTTGAGCAATGGCTACACCTTC. This sequence encodes CASSQRDLSNGYTF.

This rearrangement joins TRBV6-5 to TRBJ1-5; TRBD1 matches at 7 bases. The germline V gene has CDR1 MNHEY and CDR2 SVGAGI. The CDR3 extends over 15 amino acids. J lost 2 bases, V lost 6 bases, and 7 bases had no gene match. CDR3 amino acids: CASRPVRGGNQPQHF. Here the CDR3 DNA reads TGTGCCAGCAGGCCTGTCAGGGGGGGCAATCAGCCCCAGCATTTT.

J is TRBJ1-1 and V is TRBV20-1; 9 nucleotides align to TRBD1. Germline-derived CDR1 and CDR2 are DFQATT and SNEGSKA (reference sequence). CDR3 length equals 13 residues. The junction had 10 bases not matched to a gene; V was cut back by 2 bases and J by 12 bases. The CDR3 loop reads CSARRDRVDPPFF. CDR3 bases: TGCAGTGCTAGAAGGGACAGGGTAGATCCTCCTTTCTTT.

The V gene is TRBV5-1, the J gene TRBJ2-1; D gene uncertain. The germline gives CDR1 SGHRS, CDR2 YFSETQ. V was clipped by 1 base and J by 4 bases, with 9 bases between them. This CDR3 spans 14 amino acids. The chain's CDR3 is CASSLNGRYNEQFF. In nucleotides, the CDR3 is TGCGCCAGCAGCTTGAACGGACGTTACAATGAGCAGTTCTTC.

The chain is built from TRBV4-2 and TRBJ2-7; 7 nucleotides align to TRBD1. CDR3 length: 14 amino acids. V was pared by 1 base and J by 3 bases, with 3 bases of the junction left unmatched. The germline CDR1 and CDR2 sequences are LGHNA and YNFKEQ. The CDR3 DNA reads as TGTGCCAGCAGCCAAGGGGACAGAAACTACGAGCAGTACTTC. Translating gives CASSQGDRNYEQYF.

The rearrangement links TRBV7-2 to TRBJ1-2; 7 nucleotides line up with TRBD1. The ends lost 5 bases at V and 1 base at J; junction bases unmatched: 10. This CDR3 region has 16 residues. Germline CDR1 is SGHTA and CDR2 is FQGNSA. In DNA, the CDR3 is TGTGCCAGCAGCCAGGGGGTTACAGTACTTAACTATGGCTACACCTTC. As protein: CASSQGVTVLNYGYTF.

The chain carries TRBV20-1 and TRBJ1-5; D unresolved. The CDR3 contains 13 residues. The germline CDR1 and CDR2 sequences are DFQATT and SNEGSKA (reference sequence). V lost 0 bases and J 5 bases, leaving 8 bases between the germline ends. The CDR3 spells CSARENPHQPQHF. Written as DNA, the CDR3 is TGCAGTGCTAGAGAGAACCCTCATCAGCCCCAGCATTTT.

This clonotype was seen many times. The chain combines TRBV11-2 with TRBJ1-6, with D perhaps TRBD1 (5 bases). V lost 5 bases to trimming and J lost 0 bases, with 17 bases between them. Germline V gene data show CDR1 as SGHAT and CDR2 as FQNNGV. CDR3 length: 18 residues. The CDR3 bases are TGTGCCAGCAGCGCCCGTGGTGGGGGAAGCTCCTATAATTCACCCCTCCACTTT. It yields the protein CASSARGGGSSYNSPLHF.

In its sample, this clonotype was seen a few times. The V and J genes are TRBV25-1 and TRBJ2-7; 11 bases are shared with TRBD1. The CDR3 is 15 amino acids. Germline V CDR1 and CDR2: MGHDK, SYGVNS. The ends lost 3 bases at V and 6 bases at J; junction bases unmatched: 7. The CDR3 sequence: CASSEGGQGGLEQYF. CDR3 bases: TGTGCCAGCAGTGAGGGGGGACAGGGGGGACTCGAGCAGTACTTC.

The V call is TRBV9, the J call TRBJ2-5; TRBD2 matches 8 bases. J was trimmed by 5 bases and V by 0 bases; bases with no gene match: 12. CDR3 length: 17 residues. From germline, CDR1 is SGDLS and CDR2 YYNGEE. The CDR3 nucleotides read TGTGCCAGCAGCGTAGGTGGTAGTGGCGGGGGGCTCGAGACCCAGTACTTC. Translated, it gives CASSVGGSGGGLETQYF.

This chain joins TRBV20-1 and TRBJ1-3, with TRBD1 matching 7 bases. The germline CDR1 and CDR2 sequences are DFQATT and SNEGSKA (reference sequence). The CDR3 has 15 residues. Germline trimming cut 3 bases from V and 4 bases from J; bases unmatched to any gene: 9. The CDR3 coding sequence is TGCAGTGCTAGCGCACCCGGGACAGCAGGAAACACCATATATTTT. Translating it yields CSASAPGTAGNTIYF.

V gene TRBV5-1 combines with J gene TRBJ1-3, with 8 bases identical to TRBD1. Germline trimming cut 4 bases from V and 4 bases from J; bases unmatched to any gene: 7. From germline, CDR1 is SGHRS and CDR2 YFSETQ. This CDR3 region has 15 residues. CDR3 protein: CASSVGQGKGNTIYF. Written as DNA, the CDR3 is TGCGCCAGCAGCGTAGGACAGGGCAAGGGAAACACCATATATTTT.

This chain links TRBV5-1 with TRBJ2-7; 7 bases align to TRBD1. The J call may be faulty, since TRBJ2-1 better matches the DNA end. The germline gives CDR1 SGHRS, CDR2 YFSETQ. The CDR3 contains 16 residues. The CDR3 sequence: CASSRTGAVHNNEQFF. The CDR3, as DNA: TGCGCCAGCAGCCGCACAGGGGCAGTCCACAACAATGAGCAGTTCTTC.

This clonotype was picked up a small number of times. The chain recombines TRBV29-1 with TRBJ2-7; 9 positions match TRBD1. The CDR3 is 15 amino acids. Trimming took 7 bases from V and 4 from J; bases not matched to a gene: 14. CDR1 and CDR2 (germline): SQVTM, ANQGSEA. CDR3 sequence (DNA): TGCAGCGCCAAAAGGGGGGGACAGGGTATATACGAGCAGTACTTC. This gives the protein CSAKRGGQGIYEQYF.

This clonotype was counted a few times. This sequence joins TRBV12-3 or TRBV12-4 and TRBJ2-1, with D possibly matching TRBD2 (6 bases). This CDR3 has 16 residues. The V gene lost 4 bases and the J gene lost 2 bases, with 15 bases spanning the gap. The CDR3: CASSSLAGRTYNEQFF. In DNA, the CDR3 is TGTGCCAGCAGTTCCCTTGCGGGGCGGACCTACAATGAGCAGTTCTTC.

The chain carries TRBV7-6 and TRBJ1-3, with a weak D call TRBD1 (5 bases). Trimming took off 1 base at V and 0 bases at J, with 10 bases between the two ends. The CDR3 covers 16 residues. Germline V gene data show CDR1 as SGHVS and CDR2 as FNYEAQ. For the CDR3, the DNA is TGTGCCAGCAGCTTAGGTTCCGGGACCTCTGGAAACACCATATATTTT. Its protein is CASSLGSGTSGNTIYF.

In regard to this clonotype: A read error is possible here, since a much larger clone lies one base away. V gene TRBV9 combines with J gene TRBJ2-5; 11 bases fit TRBD2. The junction had 4 bases not matched to a gene; V was cut back by 4 bases and J by 5 bases. This CDR3 has 14 residues. Germline values: CDR1 SGDLS, CDR2 YYNGEE. The CDR3, as DNA: TGTGCCAGCAGCCCGGGACTAGCGGATGAGACCCAGTACTTC. Translated, it gives CASSPGLADETQYF.

The table lists this clonotype with many counts. J is TRBJ1-1 and V is TRBV18, with D uncertain. V was pared by 3 bases and J by 6 bases, with 5 bases between. Germline V gives CDR1 KGHSH, CDR2 LQKENI. The CDR3 contains 11 residues. CDR3 protein: CASSPLAEAFF. The CDR3 nucleotides are TGTGCCAGCTCACCGCTGGCTGAAGCTTTCTTT.

This clonotype appeared a single time. CDR3 amino acids: CSAITGGDSPLHF. The CDR3 nucleotides are TGCAGTGCTATAACAGGGGGGGATTCACCCCTCCACTTT. The chain combines TRBV20-1 with TRBJ1-6; TRBD1 matches 8 bases. The CDR3 runs 13 residues. Germline CDR1 DFQATT, CDR2 SNEGSKA (reference sequence). The trim removed 4 bases at V and 8 bases at J, leaving 4 bases unmatched.

This clonotype was seen only a few times. The chain employs TRBV6-5 and TRBJ1-4; the match to TRBD1 covers 7 bases. Per the germline V gene, CDR1 is MNHEY and CDR2 is SVGAGI. The CDR3 consists of 16 residues. V trimming: 2 bases; J trimming: 3 bases; junction bases outside the gene matches: 6. CDR3 region: CASSYGRQGPNEKLFF. In nucleotides, the CDR3 is TGTGCCAGCAGTTACGGCCGACAGGGACCTAATGAAAAACTGTTTTTT.

The V gene is TRBV5-6, the J gene TRBJ1-2; maybe TRBD1 (5 bases). The CDR3 sequence is 16 residues long. The V end was cut by 2 bases, the J end by 4 bases, with 18 bases between. Germline CDR1 is SGHDT and CDR2 is YYEEEE. The CDR3, as DNA: TGTGCCAGCAGCTTCACCGTCGGGGGTTCGACCTATGGCTACACCTTC. It yields the protein CASSFTVGGSTYGYTF.

The chain employs TRBV6-1 and TRBJ1-1; 9 bases align to TRBD1. Germline assignment: CDR1 MNHNS and CDR2 SASEGT. Losses at the gene ends were 1 base for V and 5 bases for J; bases not matched to a gene: 2. CDR3 length: 14 amino acids. CDR3 nucleotides: TGTGCCAGCAGTGAAGTGGACAGGGGTACTGAAGCTTTCTTT. Translation: CASSEVDRGTEAFF.

The rearrangement uses TRBV6-2 or TRBV6-3 and TRBJ1-2, with 7 bases fitting TRBD1. CDR1 MNHEY and CDR2 SVGEGT come from the germline V gene. This CDR3 spans 14 amino acids. Trimming cost V 6 bases and J 4 bases; bases outside gene matches: 8. The CDR3 here is CASSTGTEGYGYTF. The CDR3 region has the DNA TGTGCCAGCAGCACCGGGACAGAGGGCTATGGCTACACCTTC.

V gene TRBV18 combines with J gene TRBJ2-7, with D possibly TRBD1 on 6 matching bases. Trimming left V 6 bases short and J 3 bases short, with 12 bases between. The CDR3 is 13 amino acids. CDR1 KGHSH and CDR2 LQKENI come from the germline V gene. CDR3 residues: CASSYRVDYEQYF. CDR3 DNA: TGTGCCAGCTCGTACAGGGTTGACTACGAGCAGTACTTC.

This CDR3 is CASSLARYGGTEAFF. The CDR3 DNA is TGTGCCAGCAGCTTAGCCCGATACGGGGGCACTGAAGCTTTCTTT. The gene calls are TRBV7-2 and TRBJ1-1, with a tentative D call TRBD1 (5 bases). The CDR3 runs 15 residues. Germline V gives CDR1 SGHTA, CDR2 FQGNSA. V was trimmed by 0 bases and J by 4 bases, leaving 12 bases between them.

This clonotype was seen only a few times. The chain carries TRBV5-4 and TRBJ2-5; no clear D. CDR3 length equals 13 residues. The ends were cut back, 3 bases at V and 0 bases at J, with 6 bases in the middle. CDR1 is SGHNT, CDR2 YYREEE, per germline (reference sequence). The CDR3 region is CASSSRHQETQYF. The CDR3 DNA reads as TGTGCCAGCAGCTCTCGACACCAAGAGACCCAGTACTTC. Filled out from reference TRBV5-4 and TRBJ2-5, the complete variable domain reads ETGVTQSPTHLIKTRGQQVTLRCSSQSGHNTVSWYQQALGQGPQFIFQYYREEENGRGNFPPRFSGLQFPNYSSELNVNALELDDSALYLCASSSRHQETQYFGPGTRLLVL.

A few counts support this clonotype. The rearrangement uses TRBV28 and TRBJ1-2; TRBD1 matches 7 bases. Germline CDR1 and CDR2: MDHEN and SYDVKM. The CDR3 is made up of 13 amino acids. V lost 3 bases to trimming and J lost 7 bases; unmatched junction nucleotides: 5. The CDR3 DNA sequence: TGTGCCAGCAGTTTTAACAGGGGATTTGGCTACACCTTC. This translates into CASSFNRGFGYTF.